The TCR beta chain under discussion was sequenced for a study of control samples from healthy donors and cancer patients. Germline V gene data show CDR1 as MNHEY and CDR2 as SVGAGI. Deletions cut 4 bases from V and 1 base from J, with 13 bases between. CDR3 length: 15 amino acids. Profiled with immunoSEQ multiplex PCR; TCRdb holds only in-frame clones, not every one. The sample records fewer than 200,000 clones, just under 95% being singletons. This clonotype was obtained from a woman aged 60-75 years in good health. The specimen was blood. The chain couples TRBV6-5 to TRBJ1-1; TRBD1 is a possible D gene (5 bases). CDR3 in amino acids: CASSFIRGQNTEAFF. The CDR3 DNA reads TGTGCCAGCAGTTTCATCCGGGGCCAGAACACTGAAGCTTTCTTT.